This is a list of T cell receptor beta chains from one sample in a study of PD-L1 blockade in urothelial cancer. TCRdb's table, derived via immunoSEQ multiplex PCR, lists solely in-frame clones and lacks some. Here the sample spans 90,000 or so clones, 90% being singletons. Here the sequenced sample was PBMCs, taken around atezolizumab (anti-PD-L1) treatment. The receptors originated from a man in his sixties with urothelial cancer. The CDR3 runs from the conserved cysteine through the conserved F or W. A D gene is named only where the DNA matches it firmly. Where a row states a size, it is once, few, many or the class of an expanded clone; other rows omit it.

d_call j_call clone_size v_call cdr3_aa cdr3_nt
TRBD2 TRBJ2-1 NA TRBV4-2 CASSQDVPSGSSEQFF TGTGCCAGCAGCCAAGATGTGCCTAGCGGGAGCAGTGAGCAGTTCTTC
TRBD1 TRBJ2-1 NA TRBV18 CASSQVTGTGVYSYNEQFF TGTGCCAGCTCACAAGTAACCGGGACAGGGGTTTACTCCTACAATGAGCAGTTCTTC
NA TRBJ2-2 NA TRBV7-3 CASSFAGANTGELFF TGTGCCAGCAGCTTTGCGGGGGCCAACACCGGGGAGCTGTTTTTT
NA TRBJ1-1 few TRBV9 CASSHNGVTNTEAFF TGTGCCAGCAGCCACAACGGGGTAACGAACACTGAAGCTTTCTTT
NA TRBJ1-1 NA TRBV7-6 CASSPFGGTEAFF TGTGCCAGCAGCCCTTTCGGGGGAACTGAAGCTTTCTTT
TRBD1 TRBJ1-3 NA TRBV5-1 CASSLGRTGDSGNTIYF TGCGCCAGCAGCTTGGGCCGGACAGGGGATTCTGGAAACACCATATATTTT
TRBD2 TRBJ2-1 NA TRBV9 CASSVAQRGGNEQFF TGTGCCAGCAGCGTAGCCCAGCGGGGGGGCAATGAGCAGTTCTTC
NA TRBJ1-4 NA TRBV7-9 CASSPPGVDEKLFF TGTGCCAGCAGCCCCCCAGGCGTGGATGAAAAACTGTTTTTT
NA TRBJ2-2 NA TRBV30 CAWDRGGDGELFF TGTGCCTGGGACAGGGGAGGGGACGGGGAGCTGTTTTTT
NA TRBJ2-2 NA TRBV6-1 CASTYSTSTGELFF TGTGCCAGCACTTATAGCACGAGCACCGGGGAGCTGTTTTTT
NA TRBJ1-4 once TRBV6-5 CASSYSQAANEKLFF TGTGCCAGCAGTTACTCGCAGGCAGCTAATGAAAAACTGTTTTTT
NA TRBJ2-1 NA TRBV5-1 CASRADSYNEQFF TGCGCCAGCAGGGCCGACTCCTACAATGAGCAGTTCTTC
NA TRBJ2-3 NA TRBV9 CASSVDSIDTQYF TGTGCCAGCAGCGTAGACTCGATAGATACGCAGTATTTT
TRBD1 TRBJ1-1 once TRBV6-5 CASSDSDRVLTEAFF TGTGCCAGCAGCGATTCGGACAGGGTGCTCACTGAAGCTTTCTTT
NA TRBJ1-1 NA TRBV4-3 CASSHQGNTEAFF TGCGCCAGCAGCCACCAGGGGAACACTGAAGCTTTCTTT
TRBD1 TRBJ2-7 once TRBV2 CASLRGRGQGVDEQYF TGTGCCAGCCTCCGGGGTCGGGGACAGGGGGTCGACGAGCAGTACTTC
TRBD1 TRBJ2-6 NA TRBV5-6 CASSFTQGALGANVLTF TGTGCCAGCAGCTTTACACAGGGGGCGCTAGGGGCCAACGTCCTGACTTTC
TRBD1 TRBJ2-7 NA TRBV27 CASSWGQGAYEQYF TGTGCCAGCAGTTGGGGACAGGGCGCCTACGAGCAGTACTTC
TRBD1 TRBJ2-7 NA TRBV25-1 CAAGTDYEQYF TGTGCGGCTGGGACAGACTACGAGCAGTACTTC
NA TRBJ2-3 NA TRBV19 CASRQLGTDTQYF TGTGCCAGTAGGCAACTAGGGACAGATACGCAGTATTTT
TRBD1 TRBJ2-5 NA TRBV4-1 CASSQGGTGQETQYF TGCGCCAGCAGCCAAGGAGGGACAGGACAAGAGACCCAGTACTTC
TRBD1 TRBJ1-4 NA TRBV28 CASRPGQINEKLFF TGTGCCAGCAGACCGGGACAGATTAATGAAAAACTGTTTTTT
TRBD1 TRBJ2-7 once TRBV5-1 CASSAGTGGSYEQYF TGCGCCAGCAGCGCCGGGACAGGGGGCAGTTACGAGCAGTACTTC
TRBD2 TRBJ2-7 NA TRBV10-3 CAISGASGKSSYEQYF TGTGCCATCAGTGGGGCTAGCGGGAAGAGCTCCTACGAGCAGTACTTC
TRBD2 TRBJ2-5 NA TRBV9 CASSARGGETQYF TGTGCCAGCAGTGCTAGGGGAGGGGAGACCCAGTACTTC
NA TRBJ1-1 NA TRBV6-5 CATHPGGGTEAFF TGTGCCACCCACCCGGGGGGAGGCACTGAAGCTTTCTTT
NA TRBJ1-1 NA TRBV10-3 CAIRGAAEAFF TGTGCCATCCGGGGGGCCGCTGAAGCTTTCTTT
NA TRBJ1-2 NA TRBV29-1 CSVESRGTNYGYTF TGCAGCGTTGAATCGAGGGGGACTAACTATGGCTACACCTTC
NA TRBJ2-2 NA TRBV18 CASSQRTANTGELFF TGTGCCAGCTCACAGAGGACAGCTAACACCGGGGAGCTGTTTTTT
NA TRBJ1-1 NA TRBV7-8 CASSLGGDNTEAFF TGTGCCAGCAGCTTAGGTGGAGATAACACTGAAGCTTTCTTT
TRBD2 TRBJ2-3 NA TRBV11-3 CASSSGLAVTDTQYF TGTGCCAGCAGCTCAGGACTAGCGGTCACAGATACGCAGTATTTT
TRBD2 TRBJ2-1 NA TRBV7-2 CASSLSGTSYNEQFF TGTGCCAGCAGCCTTAGCGGGACCTCCTACAATGAGCAGTTCTTC
TRBD1 TRBJ1-5 once TRBV13 CASSLSGGGFGQPQHF TGTGCCAGCAGCCTCTCAGGGGGAGGCTTCGGTCAGCCCCAGCATTTT
NA TRBJ2-2 NA TRBV28 CASSLEAANTGELFF TGTGCCAGCAGTTTAGAAGCGGCGAACACCGGGGAGCTGTTTTTT
NA TRBJ1-1 NA TRBV7-3 CASRSTVNTEAFF TGTGCCAGCAGATCGACAGTGAACACTGAAGCTTTCTTT
NA TRBJ2-7 NA TRBV13 CASSLGTGGTYEQYF TGTGCCAGCAGCTTAGGGACAGGAGGAACCTACGAGCAGTACTTC
TRBD1 TRBJ2-1 NA TRBV7-6 CASSSGGHNEQFF TGTGCCAGCTCATCAGGGGGTCACAATGAGCAGTTCTTC
NA TRBJ1-2 NA TRBV9 CASSVAPREDYGYTF TGTGCCAGCAGCGTAGCTCCCAGGGAGGACTATGGCTACACCTTC
TRBD2 TRBJ2-2 NA TRBV7-2 CASSFLAGGGAGELFF TGTGCCAGCAGCTTTTTGGCGGGGGGTGGGGCCGGGGAGCTGTTTTTT
NA TRBJ2-7 NA TRBV5-6 CASSRRTTASYEQYF TGTGCCAGCAGCCGAAGAACGACAGCCTCCTACGAGCAGTACTTC
NA TRBJ1-1 NA TRBV30 CACMGGVPSQAEAFF TGTGCCTGTATGGGGGGGGTCCCCTCCCAAGCTGAAGCTTTCTTT
NA TRBJ2-3 NA TRBV2 CASSEGQVTDTQYF TGTGCCAGCAGTGAAGGACAGGTAACAGATACGCAGTATTTT
TRBD2 TRBJ2-5 NA TRBV11-2 CASSLRVLAGSQETQYF TGTGCCAGCAGCCTTCGCGTACTAGCGGGGTCCCAAGAGACCCAGTACTTC
TRBD1 TRBJ1-2 NA TRBV7-2 CASSLTPGQGFGYTF TGTGCCAGCAGCTTAACTCCGGGACAGGGGTTTGGCTACACCTTC
TRBD2 TRBJ2-5 NA TRBV28 CASTLNPGLAGFEETQYF TGTGCCAGCACACTAAATCCGGGACTAGCGGGATTCGAGGAGACCCAGTACTTC
TRBD1 TRBJ1-2 NA TRBV4-3 CASSQADRDSRQDGYTF TGCGCCAGCAGCCAAGCGGACAGGGATTCTAGGCAGGATGGCTACACCTTC
NA TRBJ2-3 NA TRBV7-3 CASRLAGADTQYF TGTGCCAGCAGGTTGGCAGGGGCAGATACGCAGTATTTT
NA TRBJ2-7 NA TRBV4-3 CASSQDHRQDYEQYF TGCGCCAGCAGCCAAGATCACCGACAAGACTACGAGCAGTACTTC
NA TRBJ1-4 NA TRBV27 CASSLFGVTNEKLFF TGTGCCAGCAGTTTATTCGGGGTTACTAATGAAAAACTGTTTTTT
NA TRBJ2-5 few TRBV28 CASSTNDRSYQETQYF TGTGCCAGCAGCACAAACGACAGGAGCTACCAAGAGACCCAGTACTTC
NA TRBJ1-5 NA TRBV6-1 CASSQPTGLGQPQHF TGTGCCAGCAGTCAGCCGACAGGTCTGGGGCAGCCCCAGCATTTT